One sample yielded the 29 T cell receptor beta chains listed below, sequenced in a study of T cells in Graves' hyperthyroidism and ophthalmopathy. The TCR beta CDR3 regions underwent amplification using RNA transcripts as the source. The HTBI primer set was used in a first-round RT-PCR of the TCR CDR3. Using its own MiXCR run on the multiplex PCR reads, TCRdb lists one record per CDR3 protein. The sample records approximately 330,000 distinct CDR3 sequences, about 20% being singletons. The sequencing sample was made of blood. These TCRs come from a woman between 50 and 59 years old with Graves' hyperthyroidism.

J is TRBJ2-7 and V is TRBV19; TRBD2 agrees at 10 bases. Losses at the gene ends were 3 bases for V and 5 bases for J; bases not matched to a gene: 4. This CDR3 has 14 amino acids. Germline V gives CDR1 LNHDA, CDR2 SQIVND (reference sequence). CDR3 loop: CASSIASGSNEQYF. In nucleotides, the CDR3 is TGTGCCAGTAGTATCGCTAGCGGGAGCAACGAGCAGTACTTC.

This chain connects TRBV19 to TRBJ1-1; 8 bases are shared with TRBD1. This CDR3 comprises 15 residues. Trimming at V came to 7 bases and at J to 4 bases, leaving 11 bases not matched to a gene. Per germline, CDR1 LNHDA and CDR2 SQIVND (reference sequence). In DNA form, the CDR3 reads TGTGCCAGTAATCAACAGGGGGGCATGGGCACTGAAGCTTTCTTT. Its translation: CASNQQGGMGTEAFF. The whole variable domain, remainder taken from reference TRBV19 and TRBJ1-1, is DGGITQSPKYLFRKEGQNVTLSCEQNLNHDAMYWYRQDPGQGLRLIYYSQIVNDFQKGDIAEGYSVSREKKESFPLTVTSAQKNPTAFYLCASNQQGGMGTEAFFGQGTRLTVV.

There are many counts of this clonotype. J is TRBJ2-7 and V is TRBV20-1; 10 bases align to TRBD1. CDR1 DFQATT and CDR2 SNEGSKA come from the germline V gene (reference sequence). The junction had 2 bases not matched to a gene; V was cut back by 6 bases and J by 0 bases. The CDR3 length is 13 residues. DNA for the CDR3: TGCAGTGCCGGACAGGGGGGCTCCTACGAGCAGTACTTC. Residues: CSAGQGGSYEQYF.

Remarks on this clonotype: The junction does not match germline at one end; this may be a read error. The chain employs TRBV7-2 and TRBJ2-3; no firm D call. The CDR3 loop spans 14 amino acids. Germline assignment: CDR1 SGHTA and CDR2 FQGNSA. Here the CDR3 reads CANSLAASTDTQYF. For the CDR3, the DNA is TGTGCCAACAGCTTAGCTGCTAGCACAGATACGCAGTATTTT.

This clonotype has a handful of counts. The rearrangement joins TRBV18 to TRBJ2-5; D is unresolved. The germline CDR1 and CDR2 sequences are KGHSH and LQKENI. The length of the CDR3 is 14 residues. Trimming left V 2 bases short and J 1 base short, with 8 bases between. CDR3 protein: CASSPAPFQETQYF. CDR3 coding DNA: TGTGCCAGCTCACCAGCGCCTTTCCAAGAGACCCAGTACTTC.

V is TRBV15 and J is TRBJ2-3; D is possibly TRBD2 (6 bases). Trimming stripped 5 bases from V and 2 bases from J, with 17 bases between. Germline V gene sequence: CDR1 LNHNV, CDR2 YYDKDF (reference sequence). CDR3 length: 16 amino acids. In DNA, the CDR3 is TGTGCCACCAGCTCGATGTGGAGGGCCAACACAGATACGCAGTATTTT. Amino acid sequence: CATSSMWRANTDTQYF. Looking up the rest from reference TRBV15 and TRBJ2-3 gives the full variable domain: DAMVIQNPRYQVTQFGKPVTLSCSQTLNHNVMYWYQQKSSQAPKLLFHYYDKDFNNEADTPDNFQSRRPNTSFCFLDIRSPGLGDTAMYLCATSSMWRANTDTQYFGPGTRLTVL.

Ten or more counts support this clonotype. The J gene is TRBJ2-5, the V gene TRBV2, with 10 bases matching TRBD2. Germline V lookup: CDR1 SNHLY, CDR2 FYNNEI. After removal of 7 bases from V and 5 bases from J, the junction contained 10 bases not matched to a gene. The CDR3 consists of 15 residues. DNA for the CDR3: TGTGCCAGCATGGGGCGAAGCGGGGGGGCTGAGACCCAGTACTTC. Translating gives CASMGRSGGAETQYF.

The V gene is TRBV6-1, the J gene TRBJ2-7, with D perhaps TRBD2 (6 bases). The CDR3 contains 15 residues. Trimming took 5 bases from V and 2 from J, leaving 16 bases between them. Germline lookup yields CDR1 MNHNS and CDR2 SASEGT. In nucleotides, the CDR3 is TGTGCCAGCAGTTCCCGCGGAGGGGCCCCCTACGAGCAGTACTTC. This gives the protein CASSSRGGAPYEQYF.

This clonotype was observed at least ten times. The chain couples TRBV6-1 to TRBJ2-7; D is ambiguous. The CDR3 length is 14 residues. Germline loops: CDR1 MNHNS, CDR2 SASEGT. V shed 3 bases and J shed 4 bases, with 13 bases lying between them. The CDR3 region is CASSDLPLTYEQYF. The CDR3 coding sequence is TGTGCCAGCAGTGACTTACCCCTGACGTACGAGCAGTACTTC.

The V and J genes are TRBV30 and TRBJ2-1; 7 bases are shared with TRBD2. The V and J ends lost 3 bases and 10 bases, in that order; junction bases with no gene match: 6. The germline V gene has CDR1 GTSNPN and CDR2 SVGIG (reference sequence). CDR3 length: 12 residues. The CDR3 reads CAWSLGRWEQFF. The CDR3 DNA reads TGTGCCTGGAGCCTCGGGAGGTGGGAGCAGTTCTTC. Drawing the rest from reference TRBV30 and TRBJ2-1, the complete variable domain is SQTIHQWPATLVQPVGSPLSLECTVEGTSNPNLYWYRQAAGRGLQLLFYSVGIGQISSEVPQNLSASRPQDRQFILSSKKLLLSDSGFYLCAWSLGRWEQFFGPGTRLTVL.

This clonotype was detected many times. The rearrangement uses TRBV7-3 and TRBJ2-3; D is unclear. Looked up from germline, CDR1 is SGHTA and CDR2 is FQGTGA. V gave up 2 bases and J gave up 2 bases, with 8 bases separating them. This CDR3 contains 14 residues. Here the CDR3 reads CASSLGGYTDTQYF. CDR3 coding DNA: TGTGCCAGCAGCTTAGGCGGATACACAGATACGCAGTATTTT.

This clonotype was recorded at least ten times. The chain couples TRBV20-1 to TRBJ1-2, with a possible D match to TRBD1 (5 bases). CDR3 length: 15 amino acids. Trimming stripped 0 bases from V and 7 bases from J, with 18 bases between. Per germline, CDR1 DFQATT and CDR2 SNEGSKA (reference sequence). The CDR3 here is CSARDGGTDSGGYTF. CDR3 DNA sequence: TGCAGTGCTAGAGATGGTGGGACTGATTCTGGTGGCTACACCTTC.

Details on this clonotype: This clone may be a read error of a much larger clone one base away. V gene TRBV9 combines with J gene TRBJ2-7; 8 positions agree with TRBD2. The DNA end is a closer match to TRBJ2-1, so the J assignment may be wrong. Looked up from germline, CDR1 is SGDLS and CDR2 is YYNGEE. This CDR3 is 14 amino acids long. The CDR3: CASSSAGVGYEQFF. CDR3 DNA: TGTGCCAGCAGCTCAGCGGGAGTAGGCTACGAGCAGTTCTTC.

The V call is TRBV3-1, the J call TRBJ2-3, with D possibly TRBD2 on 6 matching bases. With 1 base removed from V and 0 bases from J, the gap between germline ends came to 14 bases. Germline CDR1 reads LGHDT; CDR2 reads YNNKEL (reference sequence). The CDR3 covers 17 residues. CDR3 amino acids: CASSQAGRKPSTDTQYF. As DNA, the CDR3 is TGTGCCAGCAGCCAAGCCGGGAGAAAACCTAGCACAGATACGCAGTATTTT.

This clonotype was recorded many times. The chain combines TRBV11-2 with TRBJ1-5; TRBD1 matches 9 bases. Trimming took 4 bases from V and 2 from J; bases not matched to a gene: 3. The CDR3 consists of 15 residues. The V gene's germline CDR1 is SGHAT and CDR2 FQNNGV. In DNA form, the CDR3 reads TGTGCCAGCAGCTCACAGGGGGCAGGCAATCAGCCCCAGCATTTT. It yields the protein CASSSQGAGNQPQHF.

This clonotype was detected ten times or more. The genes are TRBV3-1 and TRBJ2-7; TRBD2 agrees at 8 bases. This CDR3 is 15 amino acids long. Trimming cost V 5 bases and J 7 bases; bases outside gene matches: 13. Germline CDR1 reads LGHDT; CDR2 reads YNNKEL (reference sequence). The CDR3 DNA sequence: TGTGCCAGCAGCGCCGCGGGGGGAGGGCCCCGGGAGCAGTACTTC. Its protein product is CASSAAGGGPREQYF.

The rearrangement links TRBV20-1 to TRBJ2-1; D not certain. The V gene lost 5 bases and the J gene lost 8 bases, with 13 bases spanning the gap. The CDR3 extends over 12 amino acids. Per the germline V gene, CDR1 is DFQATT and CDR2 is SNEGSKA (reference sequence). The CDR3 reads CSALAGFDEQFF. The CDR3 DNA sequence: TGCAGTGCTTTAGCAGGATTCGATGAGCAGTTCTTC.

This clonotype occurred a few times. This sequence joins TRBV28 and TRBJ1-2, with 10 bases fitting TRBD1. Germline CDR1 is MDHEN and CDR2 is SYDVKM. The trim removed 6 bases at V and 8 bases at J, leaving 18 bases unmatched. The CDR3 totals 17 residues. The CDR3 sequence: CASRRPPGTGDLKGYTF. The CDR3 DNA sequence: TGTGCCAGCAGGCGACCACCCGGGACAGGGGACTTGAAAGGCTACACCTTC.

This clonotype was detected many times. The rearrangement joins TRBV3-1 to TRBJ2-2; D is undetermined. Germline CDR1 LGHDT, CDR2 YNNKEL (reference sequence). The CDR3 spans 13 residues. V was shortened by 0 bases and J by 4 bases, with 3 bases between the two germline ends. CDR3 sequence: CASSQDSTGELFF. The CDR3 region has the DNA TGTGCCAGCAGCCAAGATTCCACCGGGGAGCTGTTTTTT.

The chain links TRBV19 to TRBJ1-5; 8 bases fit TRBD1. Germline assignment: CDR1 LNHDA and CDR2 SQIVND (reference sequence). V shed 6 bases, J shed 3 bases, and the junction held 7 bases outside the gene matches. CDR3 length equals 15 residues. The chain's CDR3 is CASSQRQGTNQPQHF. For the CDR3, the DNA is TGTGCCAGTAGCCAAAGACAGGGGACCAATCAGCCCCAGCATTTT.

The chain has TRBV18 and TRBJ1-2; 7 bases agree with TRBD1. The CDR3 spans 15 residues. From germline, CDR1 is KGHSH and CDR2 LQKENI. V trimming: 2 bases; J trimming: 2 bases; junction bases outside the gene matches: 5. CDR3 protein: CASSPTSGQNYGYTF. The DNA for the CDR3 is TGTGCCAGCTCACCAACCTCGGGACAGAACTATGGCTACACCTTC.

This clonotype was counted at least ten times. V is TRBV20-1 and J is TRBJ2-1, with a possible D match to TRBD1 (6 bases). CDR1 is DFQATT and CDR2 is SNEGSKA in the germline V gene (reference sequence). Trimming cost V 1 base and J 1 base, with 11 bases left between them. The CDR3 has 15 amino acids. CDR3 sequence: CSARGAGASYNEQFF. The CDR3 bases are TGCAGTGCTAGAGGGGCAGGGGCGTCCTACAATGAGCAGTTCTTC.

The sample holds a few counts of this clonotype. V and J are TRBV2 and TRBJ1-1; no clear D gene. Germline V lookup: CDR1 SNHLY, CDR2 FYNNEI. This CDR3 has 13 residues. This CDR3 reads CASFRVMNTEAFF. CDR3 bases: TGTGCGAGCTTTCGGGTAATGAACACTGAAGCTTTCTTT.

Worth noting for this clonotype: Since a much larger clone is just one base distant, this may be a read error. V gene TRBV7-2 combines with J gene TRBJ2-3, with a weak D call TRBD2 (6 bases). The CDR3 is made up of 14 amino acids. From germline, CDR1 is SGHTA and CDR2 FQGNSA. The CDR3 DNA reads as TGTGCCAGCAGCTTCACCGGGGGTCCAGATGCGCAGTATTTT. Amino acids: CASSFTGGPDAQYF.

Ten or more counts support this clonotype. The chain combines TRBV6-1 with TRBJ2-5; D ambiguous. Trimming removed 5 bases from V and 2 bases from J, with 9 bases in between. Germline CDR1 and CDR2: MNHNS and SASEGT. The CDR3 has 13 residues. The CDR3 sequence is CASSRTVQETQYF. The CDR3 DNA is TGTGCCAGCAGTCGAACAGTGCAAGAGACCCAGTACTTC.

This clonotype has more than one count but fewer than ten. This CDR3 reads CASSLASGQGGGYTF. The CDR3 region has the DNA TGCGCCAGCAGCTTGGCCTCCGGACAGGGCGGTGGCTACACCTTC. V usage is TRBV5-1 and J usage is TRBJ1-2, with 8 bases fitting TRBD1. The V gene's germline CDR1 is SGHRS and CDR2 YFSETQ. CDR3 size: 15 residues. V dropped 0 bases and J dropped 7; count of bases not matched to a gene: 8.

The rearrangement links TRBV19 to TRBJ2-1; maybe TRBD2 (6 bases). The CDR3 is made up of 16 amino acids. The V end was cut by 2 bases, the J end by 7 bases, with 18 bases between. Germline V gives CDR1 LNHDA, CDR2 SQIVND (reference sequence). The CDR3 DNA follows: TGTGCCAGTAGTATAAGGACTAACGGGAGCGAGAATGAGCAGTTCTTC. This codes for CASSIRTNGSENEQFF.

J is TRBJ1-2 and V is TRBV9; D is undetermined. Germline CDR1 is SGDLS and CDR2 is YYNGEE. The V gene lost 0 bases and the J gene lost 3 bases, with 9 bases spanning the gap. The CDR3 contains 14 residues. This chain's CDR3 is CASSVGGGDYGYTF. CDR3 in DNA: TGTGCCAGCAGCGTAGGGGGTGGTGACTATGGCTACACCTTC.

This clonotype appeared a few times. The genes are TRBV20-1 and TRBJ2-3; TRBD2 aligns across 11 bases. Germline CDR1 reads DFQATT; CDR2 reads SNEGSKA (reference sequence). Trimming cost V 3 bases and J 2 bases; bases outside gene matches: 4. The CDR3 length is 15 residues. For the CDR3, the DNA is TGCAGTGCTAGCCCGACTAGCGGGGCCACAGATACGCAGTATTTT. It translates to CSASPTSGATDTQYF.